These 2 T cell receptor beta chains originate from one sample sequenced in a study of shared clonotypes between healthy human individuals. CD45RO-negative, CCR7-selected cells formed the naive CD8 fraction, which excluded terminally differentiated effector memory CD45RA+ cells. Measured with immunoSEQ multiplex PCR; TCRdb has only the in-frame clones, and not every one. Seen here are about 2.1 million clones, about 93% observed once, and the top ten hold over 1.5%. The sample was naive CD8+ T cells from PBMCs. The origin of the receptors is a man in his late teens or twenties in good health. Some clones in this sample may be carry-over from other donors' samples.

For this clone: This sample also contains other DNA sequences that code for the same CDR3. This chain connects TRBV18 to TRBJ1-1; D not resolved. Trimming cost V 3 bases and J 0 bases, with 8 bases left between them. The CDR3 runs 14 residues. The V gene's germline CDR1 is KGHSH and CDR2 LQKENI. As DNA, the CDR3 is TGTGCCAGCTCACCGGACCGATTGAACACTGAAGCTTTCTTT. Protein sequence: CASSPDRLNTEAFF.

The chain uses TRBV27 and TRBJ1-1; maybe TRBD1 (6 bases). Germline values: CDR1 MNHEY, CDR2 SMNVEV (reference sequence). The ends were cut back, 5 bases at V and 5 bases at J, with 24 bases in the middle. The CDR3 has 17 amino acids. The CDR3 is CASSPPGGGETGTEAFF. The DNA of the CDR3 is TGTGCCAGCAGTCCCCCGGGGGGCGGGGAAACAGGGACTGAAGCTTTCTTT.